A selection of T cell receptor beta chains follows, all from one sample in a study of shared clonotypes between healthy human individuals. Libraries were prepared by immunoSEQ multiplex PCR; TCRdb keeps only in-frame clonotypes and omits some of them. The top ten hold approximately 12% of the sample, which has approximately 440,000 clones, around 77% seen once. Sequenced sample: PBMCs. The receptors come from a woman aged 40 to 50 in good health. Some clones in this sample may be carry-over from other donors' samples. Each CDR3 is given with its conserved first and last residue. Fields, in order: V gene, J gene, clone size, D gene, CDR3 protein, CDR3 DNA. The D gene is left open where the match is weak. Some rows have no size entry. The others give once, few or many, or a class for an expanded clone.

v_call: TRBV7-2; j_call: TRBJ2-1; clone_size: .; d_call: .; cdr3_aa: CASSLGRLAQDNEQFF; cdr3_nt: TGTGCCAGCAGCTTAGGGCGTCTAGCGCAAGACAATGAGCAGTTCTTC
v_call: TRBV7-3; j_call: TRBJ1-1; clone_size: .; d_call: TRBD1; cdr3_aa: CASSSTGGTDTEAFF; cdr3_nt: TGTGCCAGCAGCTCGACAGGGGGCACCGACACTGAAGCTTTCTTT
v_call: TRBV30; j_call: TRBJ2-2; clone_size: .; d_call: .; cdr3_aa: CAWSVRGMGTGELFF; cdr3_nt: TGTGCCTGGAGTGTACGGGGGATGGGTACCGGGGAGCTGTTTTTT
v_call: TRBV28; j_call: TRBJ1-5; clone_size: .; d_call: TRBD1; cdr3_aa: CASSRQGKLRGNQPQHF; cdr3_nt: TGTGCCAGCAGTCGACAGGGCAAACTACGGGGCAATCAGCCCCAGCATTTT
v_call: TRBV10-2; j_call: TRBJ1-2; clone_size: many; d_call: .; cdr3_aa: CASSEWGDYGYTF; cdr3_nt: TGCGCCAGCAGTGAGTGGGGGGACTATGGCTACACCTTC
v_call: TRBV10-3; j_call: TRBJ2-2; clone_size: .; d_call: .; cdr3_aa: CAISELTRKATGELFF; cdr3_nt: TGTGCCATCAGTGAGCTGACTAGAAAGGCCACCGGGGAGCTGTTTTTT
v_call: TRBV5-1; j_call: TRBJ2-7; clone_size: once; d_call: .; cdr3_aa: CASSEQVAGPRGEQYF; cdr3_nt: TGCGCCAGCAGCGAGCAGGTGGCGGGCCCGAGGGGCGAGCAGTACTTC
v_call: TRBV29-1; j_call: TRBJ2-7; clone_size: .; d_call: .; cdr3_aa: CSVSDRRAAYEQYF; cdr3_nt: TGCAGCGTGTCCGACCGTAGGGCCGCCTACGAGCAGTACTTC
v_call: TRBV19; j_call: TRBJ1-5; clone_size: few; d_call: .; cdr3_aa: CASSIANTGSVQPQHF; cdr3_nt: TGTGCCAGTAGTATCGCCAATACAGGGTCTGTACAGCCCCAGCATTTT
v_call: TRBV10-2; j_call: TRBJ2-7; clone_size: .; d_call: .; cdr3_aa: CASSGTPVDEQYF; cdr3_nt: TGCGCCAGCAGTGGGACCCCGGTTGACGAGCAGTACTTC
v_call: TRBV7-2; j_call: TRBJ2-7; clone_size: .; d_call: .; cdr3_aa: CASSSQGGTYEQYF; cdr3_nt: TGTGCCAGCAGCTCGCAGGGGGGAACCTACGAGCAGTACTTC
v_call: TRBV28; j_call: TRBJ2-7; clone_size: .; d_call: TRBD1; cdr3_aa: CASRTGVLQNEQYF; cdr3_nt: TGTGCCAGCAGGACAGGGGTTTTGCAAAACGAGCAGTACTTC
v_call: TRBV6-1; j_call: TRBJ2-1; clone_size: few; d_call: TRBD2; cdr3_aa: CAGTSGSVDEQFF; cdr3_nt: TGTGCCGGAACTAGCGGGAGCGTCGATGAGCAGTTCTTC
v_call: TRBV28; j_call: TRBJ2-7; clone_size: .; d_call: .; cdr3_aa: CASSTPLGFNEQYF; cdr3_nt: TGTGCCAGCAGTACCCCCCTCGGGTTCAACGAGCAGTACTTC
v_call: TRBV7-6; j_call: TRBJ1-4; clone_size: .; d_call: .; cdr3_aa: CASSLGPNEKLFF; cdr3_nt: TGTGCCAGCAGCTTGGGACCTAATGAAAAACTGTTTTTT
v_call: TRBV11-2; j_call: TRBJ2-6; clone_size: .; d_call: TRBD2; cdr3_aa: CASSLASSGGSGANVLTF; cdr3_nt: TGTGCCAGCAGCTTAGCCTCTAGCGGCGGCTCTGGGGCCAACGTCCTGACTTTC
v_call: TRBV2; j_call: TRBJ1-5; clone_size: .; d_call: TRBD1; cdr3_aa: CASSARTGLEQPQHF; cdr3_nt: TGTGCCAGCAGTGCACGGACAGGCCTGGAACAGCCCCAGCATTTT
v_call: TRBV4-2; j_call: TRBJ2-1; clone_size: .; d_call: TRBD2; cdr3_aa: CASSPRTSGASYNEQFF; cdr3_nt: TGTGCCAGCAGCCCTAGGACTAGCGGGGCGTCCTACAATGAGCAGTTCTTC
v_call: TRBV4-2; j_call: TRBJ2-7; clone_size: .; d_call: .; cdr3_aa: CASSQESDNSYEQYF; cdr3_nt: TGTGCCAGCAGCCAAGAGTCGGATAACTCCTACGAGCAGTACTTC
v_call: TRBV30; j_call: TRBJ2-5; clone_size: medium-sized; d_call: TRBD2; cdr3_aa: CAWTSGSFQETQYF; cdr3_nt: TGTGCCTGGACTAGCGGGAGCTTTCAGGAGACCCAGTACTTC
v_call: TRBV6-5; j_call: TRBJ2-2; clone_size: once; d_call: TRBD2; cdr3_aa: CASRPGLAATGELFF; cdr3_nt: TGTGCCAGCAGACCCGGACTAGCTGCCACCGGGGAGCTGTTTTTT
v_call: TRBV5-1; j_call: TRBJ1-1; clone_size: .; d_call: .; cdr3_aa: CASSLLNTEAFF; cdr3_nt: TGCGCCAGCAGCTTACTAAACACTGAAGCTTTCTTT
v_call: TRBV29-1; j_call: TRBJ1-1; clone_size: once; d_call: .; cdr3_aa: CSVEGQRNTEAFF; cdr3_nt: TGCAGCGTTGAGGGGCAGAGGAACACTGAAGCTTTCTTT
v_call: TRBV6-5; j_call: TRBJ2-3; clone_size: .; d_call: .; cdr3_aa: CASSYSDGSGDTQYF; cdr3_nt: TGTGCCAGCAGTTACTCGGACGGGAGTGGAGATACGCAGTATTTT
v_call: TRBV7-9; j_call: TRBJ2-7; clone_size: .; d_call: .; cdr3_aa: CASSFGLTLSYEQYF; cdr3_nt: TGTGCCAGCAGCTTCGGACTGACCCTCTCCTACGAGCAGTACTTC
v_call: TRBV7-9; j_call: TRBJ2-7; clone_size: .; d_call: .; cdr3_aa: CASSLWTVRGVDEQYF; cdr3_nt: TGTGCCAGCAGCTTATGGACAGTAAGGGGGGTGGACGAGCAGTACTTC
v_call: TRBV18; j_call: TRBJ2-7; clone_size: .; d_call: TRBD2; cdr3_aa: CASSPQLAGGDRGSYEQYF; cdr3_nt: TGTGCCAGCTCACCACAACTAGCGGGAGGGGACCGAGGCTCCTACGAGCAGTACTTC
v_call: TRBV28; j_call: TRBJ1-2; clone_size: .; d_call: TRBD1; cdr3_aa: CASRPAGQGALNYGYTF; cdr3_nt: TGTGCCAGCCGTCCGGCGGGGCAGGGGGCCCTTAACTATGGCTACACCTTC
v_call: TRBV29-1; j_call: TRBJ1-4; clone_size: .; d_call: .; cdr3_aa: CSVEEGGKLFF; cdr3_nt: TGCAGCGTTGAAGAAGGTGGAAAACTGTTTTTT
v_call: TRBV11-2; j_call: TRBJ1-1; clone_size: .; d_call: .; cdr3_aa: CASSLFGAHTEAFF; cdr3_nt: TGTGCCAGCAGCTTATTCGGTGCGCACACTGAAGCTTTCTTT
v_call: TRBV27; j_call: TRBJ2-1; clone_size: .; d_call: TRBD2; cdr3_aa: CASRTTSGSKNEQFF; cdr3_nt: TGTGCCAGCAGAACCACTAGCGGGAGTAAGAATGAGCAGTTCTTC
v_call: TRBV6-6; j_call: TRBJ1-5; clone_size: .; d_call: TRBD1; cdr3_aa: CASRGTGVLSNQPQHF; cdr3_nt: TGTGCCAGCAGAGGGACAGGGGTCCTTAGCAATCAGCCCCAGCATTTT
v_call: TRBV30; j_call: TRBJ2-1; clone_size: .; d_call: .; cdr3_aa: CAWDLDNEQFF; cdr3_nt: TGTGCCTGGGACTTAGACAATGAGCAGTTCTTC
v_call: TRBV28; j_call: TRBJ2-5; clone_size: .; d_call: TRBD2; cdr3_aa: CASSPLGLDQETQYF; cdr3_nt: TGTGCCAGCAGCCCCCTAGGACTAGACCAAGAGACCCAGTACTTC
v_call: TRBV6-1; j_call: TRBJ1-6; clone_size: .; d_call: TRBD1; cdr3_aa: CASKLFGTGSSPLHF; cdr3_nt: TGTGCCAGCAAACTTTTTGGGACAGGGAGCTCACCCCTCCACTTT
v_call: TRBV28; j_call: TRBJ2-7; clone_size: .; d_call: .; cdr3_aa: CASSLGRYSNYEQYF; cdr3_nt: TGTGCCAGCAGTTTGGGGCGGTATTCAAACTACGAGCAGTACTTC
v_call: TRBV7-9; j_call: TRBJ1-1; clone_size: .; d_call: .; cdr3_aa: CASRPIGEGDTEAFF; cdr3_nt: TGTGCCAGCAGACCTATCGGGGAGGGGGACACTGAAGCTTTCTTT
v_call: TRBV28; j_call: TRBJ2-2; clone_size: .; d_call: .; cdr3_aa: CASSPPVDWLTGEPFF; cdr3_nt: TGTGCCAGCAGTCCCCCCGTGGACTGGCTTACCGGGGAGCCGTTTTTT
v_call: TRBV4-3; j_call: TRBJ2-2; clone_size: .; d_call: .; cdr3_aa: CASSQVPRSGTGELFF; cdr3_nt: TGCGCCAGCAGCCAAGTACCGAGGAGTGGCACCGGGGAGCTGTTTTTT
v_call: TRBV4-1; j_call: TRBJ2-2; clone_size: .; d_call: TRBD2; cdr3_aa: CASSGTSGYTGELFF; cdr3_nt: TGCGCCAGCAGTGGGACTAGCGGGTACACCGGGGAGCTGTTTTTT
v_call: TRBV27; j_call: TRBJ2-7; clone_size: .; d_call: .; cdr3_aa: CASSFGPLSSYEQYF; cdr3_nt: TGTGCCAGCAGTTTCGGGCCCTTAAGCTCCTACGAGCAGTACTTC
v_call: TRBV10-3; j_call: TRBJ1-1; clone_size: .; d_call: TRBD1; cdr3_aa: CAIRGTGLNTEAFF; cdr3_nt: TGTGCCATCAGGGGGACAGGATTGAACACTGAAGCTTTCTTT
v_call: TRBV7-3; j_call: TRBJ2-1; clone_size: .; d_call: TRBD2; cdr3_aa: CASSLASGSFNEQFF; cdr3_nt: TGTGCCAGCAGCTTAGCCAGCGGGAGTTTTAATGAGCAGTTCTTC
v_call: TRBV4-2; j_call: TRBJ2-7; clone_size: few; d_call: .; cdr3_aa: CASSQDLTADFYEQYF; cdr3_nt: TGTGCCAGCAGCCAAGATCTCACTGCGGACTTCTACGAGCAGTACTTC
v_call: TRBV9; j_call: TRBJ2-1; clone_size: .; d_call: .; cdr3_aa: CASSVGIGRDEQFF; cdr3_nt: TGTGCCAGCAGCGTAGGAATAGGTAGAGATGAGCAGTTCTTC
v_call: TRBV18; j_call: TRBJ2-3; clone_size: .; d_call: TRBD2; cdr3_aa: CASSPIRTRADTQYF; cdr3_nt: TGTGCCAGCTCACCAATCAGGACTAGGGCAGATACGCAGTATTTT
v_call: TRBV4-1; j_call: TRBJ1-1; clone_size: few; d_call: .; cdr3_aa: CASSQALTRENTEAFF; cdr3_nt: TGCGCCAGCAGCCAAGCCCTAACCAGGGAGAACACTGAAGCTTTCTTT
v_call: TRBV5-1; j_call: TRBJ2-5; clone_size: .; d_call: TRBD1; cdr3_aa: CASSLAQGAQETQYF; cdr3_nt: TGCGCCAGCAGCTTGGCTCAGGGGGCCCAAGAGACCCAGTACTTC
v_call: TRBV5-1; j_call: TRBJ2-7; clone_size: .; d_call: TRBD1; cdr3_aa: CASSSSGQPRYEQYF; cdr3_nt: TGCGCCAGCAGCTCCTCGGGACAGCCCCGCTACGAGCAGTACTTC